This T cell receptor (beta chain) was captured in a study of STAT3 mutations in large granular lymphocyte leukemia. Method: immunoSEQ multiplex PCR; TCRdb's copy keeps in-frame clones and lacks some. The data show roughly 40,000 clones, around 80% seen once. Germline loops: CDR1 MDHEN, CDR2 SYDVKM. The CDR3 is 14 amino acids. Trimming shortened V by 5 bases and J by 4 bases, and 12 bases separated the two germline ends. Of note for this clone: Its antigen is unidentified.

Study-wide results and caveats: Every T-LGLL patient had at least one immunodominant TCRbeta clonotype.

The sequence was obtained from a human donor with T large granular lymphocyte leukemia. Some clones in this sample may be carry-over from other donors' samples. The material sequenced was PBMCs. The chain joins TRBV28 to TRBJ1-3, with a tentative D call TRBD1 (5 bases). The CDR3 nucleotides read TGTGCCAGCAGTATATCAGGGTCCGGAAACACCATATATTTT. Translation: CASSISGSGNTIYF. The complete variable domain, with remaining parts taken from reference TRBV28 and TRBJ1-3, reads DVKVTQSSRYLVKRTGEKVFLECVQDMDHENMFWYRQDPGLGLRLIYFSYDVKMKEKGDIPEGYSVSREKKERFSLILESASTNQTSMYLCASSISGSGNTIYFGEGSWLTVV.